The rows below give T cell receptor beta chains drawn from one sample of a study of OX40 agonist ivuxolimab in advanced cancers. Assay: immunoSEQ multiplex PCR; the TCRdb copy retains only in-frame clones and omits some. The sample shows 25,000 to 30,000 clones, 75% to 90% of them seen only once. The material sequenced was CD4+ or CD8+ T cells sorted from blood, taken in a trial of the OX40 agonist ivuxolimab. The receptors were gathered from an adult with an advanced solid tumor such as melanoma, head and neck, liver or kidney cancer. CDR3s include the opening cysteine and the closing phenylalanine or tryptophan. D genes are given only for firm matches. Clone size is not always given. Where it is, it says once, few, many or a class for expanded clones.

D,V,size,J,CDR3,DNA
-,TRBV5-1,-,TRBJ1-1,CASSNYEGETEAFF,TGCGCCAGCAGCAACTACGAGGGGGAAACTGAAGCTTTCTTT
TRBD2,TRBV7-9,-,TRBJ2-7,CASSPAGDSYEQYF,TGTGCCAGCAGCCCGGCGGGGGACTCCTACGAGCAGTACTTC
TRBD1,TRBV4-2,-,TRBJ2-2,CASSQGTGGRLFF,TGTGCCAGCAGCCAAGGGACAGGGGGGAGGTTGTTTTTT
-,TRBV5-1,-,TRBJ2-7,CASFLEGSRYEQYF,TGCGCCAGCTTCCTTGAAGGTTCCCGATACGAGCAGTACTTC
-,TRBV6-5,once,TRBJ2-1,CASSYSEKSEQFF,TGTGCCAGCAGTTACTCCGAGAAGTCCGAGCAGTTCTTC
-,TRBV27,-,TRBJ1-6,CASSSLPGQYNSPLHF,TGTGCCAGCAGTTCCCTTCCGGGACAATATAATTCACCCCTCCACTTT
-,TRBV19,-,TRBJ1-1,CASHWGGGTEAFF,TGTGCCAGTCACTGGGGGGGAGGCACTGAAGCTTTCTTT
TRBD2,TRBV28,-,TRBJ2-1,CASSLGTSGEQFF,TGTGCCAGCAGTTTAGGGACTAGCGGTGAGCAGTTCTTC
TRBD1,TRBV5-1,-,TRBJ2-7,CASRQWTGSFYEQYF,TGCGCCAGCAGACAATGGACAGGGTCATTCTACGAGCAGTACTTC
TRBD1,TRBV27,-,TRBJ2-3,CATSHRGLRNTQYF,TGTGCCACCTCACACAGGGGGCTACGGAATACGCAGTATTTT
-,TRBV9,few,TRBJ1-1,CASSVGGGDEAFF,TGTGCCAGCAGCGTAGGAGGGGGGGACGAAGCTTTCTTT
TRBD2,TRBV29-1,-,TRBJ2-3,CSVPGASGGPDTQYF,TGCAGCGTCCCTGGGGCTAGCGGTGGACCAGATACGCAGTATTTT
TRBD1,TRBV7-6,-,TRBJ1-2,CASSSTGVDGYTF,TGTGCCAGCAGCTCGACAGGGGTGGATGGCTACACCTTC
-,TRBV28,-,TRBJ2-7,CASSFRRRTVSYEQYF,TGTGCCAGCAGTTTTCGACGGAGGACAGTTTCCTACGAGCAGTACTTC
-,TRBV28,few,TRBJ1-2,CATNPGLYYGYTF,TGTGCCACCAACCCGGGTCTATACTATGGCTACACCTTC
-,TRBV6-1,-,TRBJ1-1,CASSVNSGNVIGDTEAFF,TGTGCCAGCAGTGTAAATTCAGGGAATGTGATTGGAGACACTGAAGCTTTCTTT
TRBD2,TRBV11-2,-,TRBJ2-1,CASSFQLEGGPGSEQFF,TGTGCCAGCAGCTTCCAACTTGAGGGAGGGCCGGGGAGTGAGCAGTTCTTC
TRBD1,TRBV15,-,TRBJ1-5,CATSRDRGANQPQHF,TGTGCCACCAGCAGAGACAGGGGGGCTAATCAGCCCCAGCATTTT
-,TRBV2,-,TRBJ2-7,CASSGGRTYEQYF,TGTGCCAGCAGTGGTGGTCGGACCTACGAGCAGTACTTC
TRBD1,TRBV9,-,TRBJ2-7,CASSVAYRGVEQYF,TGTGCCAGCAGCGTAGCTTACAGGGGGGTCGAGCAGTACTTC
-,TRBV27,-,TRBJ2-7,CSSWDSYEQYF,TGTTCTTCGTGGGACTCCTACGAGCAGTACTTC
-,TRBV13,-,TRBJ2-7,CASSLFGSYEQYF,TGTGCCAGCAGCTTATTTGGTTCCTACGAGCAGTACTTC
-,TRBV29-1,few,TRBJ2-7,CSSWTVLGEQYF,TGCAGCTCCTGGACAGTCCTCGGGGAGCAGTACTTC
-,TRBV27,few,TRBJ1-1,CASGKNTEAFF,TGTGCCAGCGGGAAGAACACTGAAGCTTTCTTT
-,TRBV11-2,-,TRBJ2-7,CASSLRGQVADYEQYF,TGTGCCAGCAGCTTGAGGGGCCAGGTTGCTGATTACGAGCAGTACTTC
-,TRBV21-1,-,TRBJ1-5,CASRIRPQHF,TGTGCCAGCAGAATACGGCCCCAGCATTTT
TRBD1,TRBV7-2,-,TRBJ1-2,CASSVTGGAYGYTF,TGTGCCAGCAGCGTAACAGGGGGCGCTTATGGCTACACCTTC
TRBD1,TRBV7-2,-,TRBJ2-3,CASSLDPVTGRAGDTQYF,TGTGCCAGCAGCTTAGACCCAGTGACAGGGCGGGCGGGCGATACGCAGTATTTT
-,TRBV7-8,-,TRBJ2-7,CASSLARSGTSYEQYF,TGTGCCAGCAGCTTAGCGCGGAGCGGGACAAGCTACGAGCAGTACTTC
-,TRBV28,once,TRBJ2-7,CASSLRSGDYEQYF,TGTGCCAGCAGTTTAAGGTCAGGGGACTACGAGCAGTACTTC
TRBD1,TRBV2,-,TRBJ1-4,CASSEIFPGQGEEKLFF,TGTGCCAGCAGTGAAATCTTCCCGGGACAGGGTGAGGAAAAACTGTTTTTT
TRBD2,TRBV27,-,TRBJ2-1,CASSESLAGVGYNEQFF,TGTGCCAGCAGTGAGAGCCTAGCGGGAGTAGGCTACAATGAGCAGTTCTTC
-,TRBV7-9,-,TRBJ2-7,CASSSTRAYEQYF,TGTGCCAGCAGCTCGACCCGGGCGTACGAGCAGTACTTC
-,TRBV7-2,once,TRBJ1-1,CASSSTTRQNTEAFF,TGTGCCAGCAGCTCGACAACCAGACAGAACACTGAAGCTTTCTTT
TRBD2,TRBV28,-,TRBJ2-3,CASSLPTRSGRRTDTQYF,TGTGCCAGCAGTTTACCCACGAGGAGCGGGAGGAGGACAGATACGCAGTATTTT
-,TRBV7-2,-,TRBJ1-1,CASSLATSGPEAFF,TGTGCCAGCAGCTTAGCGACTTCGGGGCCTGAAGCTTTCTTT
TRBD2,TRBV9,-,TRBJ2-2,CASSATSGSLTGELFF,TGTGCCAGCAGCGCGACTAGCGGGAGTTTAACCGGGGAGCTGTTTTTT
-,TRBV28,-,TRBJ2-5,CASSLWDSAGETQYF,TGTGCCAGCAGTTTATGGGACAGCGCCGGGGAGACCCAGTACTTC
-,TRBV13,few,TRBJ1-1,CASSDEENTEAFF,TGTGCCAGCAGCGACGAGGAGAACACTGAAGCTTTCTTT
-,TRBV7-6,-,TRBJ2-1,CASSSWGAGDNEQFF,TGTGCCAGCAGCTCCTGGGGAGCCGGGGACAATGAGCAGTTCTTC
-,TRBV13,-,TRBJ2-3,CASKISTDTQYF,TGTGCCAGCAAGATCAGCACAGATACGCAGTATTTT
TRBD1,TRBV9,-,TRBJ2-7,CASSQTGDEQYF,TGTGCCAGCAGCCAGACAGGGGACGAGCAGTACTTC
-,TRBV9,few,TRBJ1-1,CASSVEIEGEAFF,TGTGCCAGCAGCGTAGAGATAGAGGGGGAAGCTTTCTTT
-,TRBV7-2,-,TRBJ1-5,CASSLGWAGLYQPQHF,TGTGCCAGCAGCTTAGGCTGGGCAGGGTTGTATCAGCCCCAGCATTTT
TRBD2,TRBV4-3,-,TRBJ2-1,CASSQDSSGLAVRQFF,TGCGCCAGCAGCCAAGACAGTTCGGGACTAGCGGTGAGGCAGTTCTTC
TRBD2,TRBV6-6,medium-sized,TRBJ2-7,CASRKASGEGSYEQYF,TGTGCCAGCAGGAAGGCTAGCGGAGAAGGGTCCTACGAGCAGTACTTC
TRBD1,TRBV2,-,TRBJ2-4,CASSEAHRDRDDIQYF,TGTGCCAGCAGTGAAGCCCACCGGGACAGGGACGACATTCAGTACTTC
-,TRBV19,-,TRBJ2-5,CASSIGSGAYQETQYF,TGTGCCAGTAGTATCGGGTCAGGGGCCTACCAAGAGACCCAGTACTTC
-,TRBV28,-,TRBJ2-1,CASSLSGLFDEQFF,TGTGCCAGCAGTTTATCAGGACTATTCGATGAGCAGTTCTTC
-,TRBV9,-,TRBJ1-5,CASSVRGEANQPQHF,TGTGCCAGCAGCGTCCGGGGAGAGGCCAATCAGCCCCAGCATTTT
-,TRBV2,-,TRBJ1-5,CASLGGADQPQHF,TGTGCCAGCCTAGGGGGGGCGGATCAGCCCCAGCATTTT
-,TRBV5-1,-,TRBJ2-3,CASSLEVQFADTQYF,TGCGCCAGCAGCTTGGAGGTCCAGTTCGCAGATACGCAGTATTTT
TRBD1,TRBV6-5,once,TRBJ2-1,CASSYSEGALDEQFF,TGTGCCAGCAGTTACAGCGAGGGGGCGCTTGATGAGCAGTTCTTC